This entry is about one T cell receptor beta chain. Its target is not known. Vbeta (60) and Jbeta (13) primers were used in the PCR. The data were produced by immunoSEQ multiplex PCR, yet TCRdb's version contains in-frame clones alone and is incomplete. The sample records about 200,000 clones, 75% to 85% being singletons. This sample is drawn from a study of cytomegalovirus exposure and HLA in healthy donors. The CDR3 has 15 amino acids. V gave up 4 bases and J gave up 5 bases; unmatched junction bases: 5. The germline V gene has CDR1 MDHEN and CDR2 SYDVKM. Regarding the study as a whole: In an earlier analysis, most TCR beta V segments were productive about 90% or about 30% of the time.

This rearrangement joins TRBV28 to TRBJ1-4, with 9 bases matching TRBD1. This sequence originates from a male donor in good health and CMV-seropositive. Sequenced input: PBMCs. CDR3 nucleotides: TGTGCCAGCAGTTCCCCCGGGACAGGGAATGAAAAACTGTTTTTT. Its protein product is CASSSPGTGNEKLFF.